Reported below is one T cell receptor (beta chain). What it binds is unknown. TCRdb keeps only in-frame clones here, not all; method: immunoSEQ multiplex PCR. The sample yields about 100,000 clones, 85% to 90% seen once. Trimming cost V 4 bases and J 12 bases; bases outside gene matches: 11. Per the germline V gene, CDR1 is SGHKS and CDR2 is YYEKEE (reference sequence). The CDR3 length is 13 residues. The sample belongs to a study of T cell responses to AZD1222 COVID-19 vaccine. On the study more broadly: Second doses were pooled across both intervals (about 4 or about 12 weeks). Findings of the study overall: Clonal diversity was possibly underestimated, and the donors were mostly white British, with more females. As reported, nearly half of all spike-specific TCRs target variant regions that are unmutated.

The chain uses TRBV5-5 and TRBJ2-7; TRBD1 matches at 9 bases. The sequence derives from an adult in good health. The specimen was peripheral blood, collected on day 0 of AZD1222 vaccination. The CDR3 DNA reads TGTGCCAGCAGCGACATGACAGGGGGGGAGTCGTACTTC. Translation: CASSDMTGGESYF.